Shown below are 13 T cell receptor beta chains from a single sample sequenced in a study of siplizumab effects on memory and regulatory T cells. Only in-frame clones appear in the TCRdb table, and some are missing; sequencing was by immunoSEQ multiplex PCR. The sample records nearly 95,000 clones, about 94% being singletons. Sequencing was performed on non-Treg CD4+ T cells sorted from blood. The receptor set was obtained from a human donor in good health.

This clone showed up just once. This chain uses TRBV11-3 with TRBJ2-5; 10 bases agree with TRBD2. The CDR3 runs 17 residues. Losses at the gene ends were 1 base for V and 5 bases for J; bases not matched to a gene: 10. Germline V gene sequence: CDR1 SGHNT, CDR2 YENEEA. The chain's CDR3 is CASSLGTSGGSSETQYF. As DNA, the CDR3 is TGTGCCAGCAGCTTAGGGACTAGCGGAGGCTCATCGGAGACCCAGTACTTC.

The chain couples TRBV4-3 to TRBJ2-2; D unresolved. This CDR3 is built from 14 residues. Trimming cost V 2 bases and J 4 bases, with 8 bases left between them. CDR1 LGHNA and CDR2 YSLEER come from the germline V gene. The CDR3 bases are TGCGCCAGCAGCCAAATCCCCTCCACCGGGGAGCTGTTTTTT. Its translation: CASSQIPSTGELFF.

The chain carries TRBV7-2 and TRBJ2-2; unclear D gene. The CDR3 has 15 residues. Germline V gene lookup returns CDR1 SGHTA and CDR2 FQGNSA. With 5 bases removed from V and 3 bases from J, the gap between germline ends came to 13 bases. CDR3 loop: CASSLSRTHTGELFF. In DNA form, the CDR3 reads TGTGCCAGCAGCCTCTCTAGAACCCACACCGGGGAGCTGTTTTTT.

The chain couples TRBV5-1 to TRBJ2-7, with 10 bases lining up with TRBD1. Germline V gene lookup returns CDR1 SGHRS and CDR2 YFSETQ. Trimming at V came to 0 bases and at J to 6 bases, leaving 3 bases not matched to a gene. CDR3 length equals 14 residues. CDR3 loop: CASSLERTGGEQYF. The CDR3 bases are TGCGCCAGCAGCTTGGAGCGGACAGGGGGCGAGCAGTACTTC.

The V call is TRBV7-9, the J call TRBJ2-3, with D perhaps TRBD1 or TRBD2 (6 bases each). Deletions cut 3 bases from V and 1 base from J, with 14 bases between. This CDR3 region has 16 residues. In germline, CDR1 is SEHNR, CDR2 FQNEAQ (reference sequence). CDR3 in DNA: TGTGCCAGCAGCTTCGGAGGGGGAGGAGGCACAGATACGCAGTATTTT. The encoded protein is CASSFGGGGGTDTQYF. The variable domain in full, completed from reference TRBV7-9 and TRBJ2-3, reads DTGVSQNPRHKITKRGQNVTFRCDPISEHNRLYWYRQTLGQGPEFLTYFQNEAQLEKSRLLSDRFSAERPKGSFSTLEIQRTEQGDSAMYLCASSFGGGGGTDTQYFGPGTRLTVL.

The chain is built from TRBV2 and TRBJ2-5; 7 nucleotides align to TRBD2. CDR1 and CDR2 (germline): SNHLY, FYNNEI. There are 15 residues in the CDR3. V was clipped by 7 bases and J by 5 bases; unmatched bases: 13. CDR3 region: CASTRRAGVGETQYF. The CDR3 DNA sequence: TGTGCCAGCACAAGACGGGCGGGAGTAGGGGAGACCCAGTACTTC.

V and J are TRBV5-1 and TRBJ1-6; the D is unclear. Germline assignment: CDR1 SGHRS and CDR2 YFSETQ. The germline V and J ends were trimmed by 4 bases and 7 bases, with 12 bases remaining between them. The CDR3 has 14 amino acids. CDR3 region: CASSPAVTNSPLHF. The CDR3 nucleotides read TGCGCCAGCAGCCCGGCCGTTACGAATTCACCCCTCCACTTT.

The chain combines TRBV5-1 with TRBJ1-3; D remains ambiguous. V was cut by 0 bases and J by 0 bases, with 7 bases left in between. Germline assignment: CDR1 SGHRS and CDR2 YFSETQ. The CDR3 spans 15 residues. The CDR3 protein is CASSLGSVSGNTIYF. CDR3 sequence (DNA): TGCGCCAGCAGCTTGGGATCAGTCTCTGGAAACACCATATATTTT.

The genes are TRBV5-1 and TRBJ1-2; TRBD1 agrees at 10 bases. CDR1 and CDR2 (germline): SGHRS, YFSETQ. The ends lost 4 bases at V and 7 bases at J; junction bases unmatched: 10. CDR3 size: 15 residues. The CDR3 loop reads CASSKRGTGEGGYTF. CDR3 nucleotides: TGCGCCAGCAGCAAAAGAGGGACAGGGGAAGGTGGCTACACCTTC.

The chain couples TRBV18 to TRBJ2-7; D ambiguous. V was clipped by 2 bases and J by 4 bases, with 21 bases between them. Per the germline V gene, CDR1 is KGHSH and CDR2 is LQKENI. CDR3 length equals 17 residues. CDR3 sequence: CASSPKAPENGKYEQYF. CDR3 DNA: TGTGCCAGCTCACCAAAAGCCCCGGAGAACGGAAAGTACGAGCAGTACTTC.

The rearrangement joins TRBV19 to TRBJ1-4; TRBD1 matches 10 bases. The CDR3 spans 15 residues. V dropped 3 bases and J dropped 7; count of bases not matched to a gene: 5. Germline V lookup: CDR1 LNHDA, CDR2 SQIVND (reference sequence). CDR3 loop: CASSIMGQGSEKLFF. The CDR3 region has the DNA TGTGCCAGTAGTATCATGGGACAGGGGAGTGAAAAACTGTTTTTT. Filled out from reference TRBV19 and TRBJ1-4, the complete variable domain reads DGGITQSPKYLFRKEGQNVTLSCEQNLNHDAMYWYRQDPGQGLRLIYYSQIVNDFQKGDIAEGYSVSREKKESFPLTVTSAQKNPTAFYLCASSIMGQGSEKLFFGSGTQLSVL.

V and J are TRBV18 and TRBJ2-7; 9 bases agree with TRBD2. Germline lookup yields CDR1 KGHSH and CDR2 LQKENI. The CDR3 is made up of 15 amino acids. Trimming took 4 bases from V and 2 from J; bases not matched to a gene: 6. CDR3: CASSLLPSGTYEQYF. For the CDR3, the DNA is TGTGCCAGCTCACTACTTCCTAGCGGGACCTACGAGCAGTACTTC.

This sequence joins TRBV2 and TRBJ2-6; D remains ambiguous. Germline values: CDR1 SNHLY, CDR2 FYNNEI. This CDR3 region has 14 residues. Trimming shortened V by 6 bases and J by 0 bases, and 6 bases separated the two germline ends. The CDR3 bases are TGTGCCAGCAGCCAAGCCTCTGGGGCCAACGTCCTGACTTTC. Translated: CASSQASGANVLTF.